This T cell receptor beta chain was sequenced in a study of blood T cell repertoires in COVID-19. Libraries were prepared by immunoSEQ multiplex PCR; TCRdb keeps only in-frame clonotypes and omits some of them. The data contain about 140,000 clones, over 75% of them singletons. The CDR3 extends over 15 amino acids. The V gene's germline CDR1 is SGHAT and CDR2 FQNNGV. V was clipped by 0 bases and J by 1 base, with 9 bases between them. The chain joins TRBV11-2 to TRBJ1-1; D gene ambiguous. The TCR originated in a man aged 50 to 59 with acute or convalescent COVID-19. The sequencing sample was made of peripheral blood. CDR3 sequence reads: CASSLENTANTEAFF. The CDR3 region has the DNA TGTGCCAGCAGCTTAGAAAATACAGCGAACACTGAAGCTTTCTTT.